The 15 T cell receptor beta chains below all came from one sample that was sequenced in a study of PD-L1 blockade in urothelial cancer. Assay used: immunoSEQ multiplex PCR; TCRdb lists only in-frame clones, some missing. Here the sample spans approximately 51,000 clones, 85% to 90% being singletons. Regarding time point: pretreatment peripheral blood. The starting material was PBMCs, obtained around atezolizumab (anti-PD-L1) treatment. These receptors were obtained from a man aged 55 to 70 with urothelial cancer.

V gene TRBV11-3 combines with J gene TRBJ2-1, with a tentative D call TRBD2 (5 bases). Germline assignment: CDR1 SGHNT and CDR2 YENEEA. This CDR3 has 14 amino acids. Trimming took 5 bases from V and 2 from J, leaving 10 bases between them. This CDR3 reads CASSRGLAYNEQFF. The CDR3 DNA is TGTGCCAGCAGCCGAGGGCTAGCCTACAATGAGCAGTTCTTC.

The genes are TRBV7-2 and TRBJ2-2, with D perhaps matching TRBD1 (6 bases). There are 14 residues in the CDR3. Germline V gene lookup returns CDR1 SGHTA and CDR2 FQGNSA. Trimming removed 5 bases at V and 3 bases at J, with 10 bases between. The CDR3: CASSPTGDTGELFF. DNA for the CDR3: TGTGCCAGCAGCCCGACAGGAGACACCGGGGAGCTGTTTTTT.

The chain links TRBV10-3 to TRBJ2-1; TRBD2 matches 10 bases. V shed 10 bases, J shed 0 bases, and the junction held 9 bases outside the gene matches. The CDR3 covers 16 residues. Germline V gene data show CDR1 as ENHRY and CDR2 as SYGVKD. CDR3 sequence reads: CATTNGLADSYNEQFF. The CDR3 DNA reads TGTGCCACCACTAACGGACTAGCGGACTCCTACAATGAGCAGTTCTTC.

V is TRBV6-5 and J is TRBJ2-4; D uncertain. Trimming stripped 2 bases from V and 3 bases from J, with 8 bases between. The germline CDR1 and CDR2 sequences are MNHEY and SVGAGI. The CDR3 has 14 amino acids. CDR3 sequence: CASSYDLVKNIQYF. In nucleotides, the CDR3 is TGTGCCAGCAGTTACGATCTAGTCAAAAACATTCAGTACTTC.

The chain uses TRBV2 and TRBJ2-1, with D perhaps TRBD2 (6 bases). From germline, CDR1 is SNHLY and CDR2 FYNNEI. This CDR3 has 15 residues. The V end was cut by 1 base, the J end by 7 bases, with 14 bases between. Here the CDR3 reads CASSEGRGRINEQFF. The CDR3 nucleotides read TGTGCCAGCAGTGAAGGGCGGGGTCGCATAAATGAGCAGTTCTTC.

The chain uses TRBV5-6 and TRBJ2-7, with D unresolved. The CDR3 is 15 amino acids. The germline V gene encodes CDR1 SGHDT and CDR2 YYEEEE. Between the trimmed V and J ends, which lost 4 bases and 0 bases, there was a span of 14 bases. The CDR3, as DNA: TGTGCCAGCAGCACTCGAGGCAGCTTCTCCTACGAGCAGTACTTC. Residues: CASSTRGSFSYEQYF.

A single count supports this clone. This sequence joins TRBV6-5 and TRBJ2-3, with TRBD1 matching over 7 bases. This CDR3 has 15 amino acids. With 6 bases clipped from V and 3 bases from J, the junction kept 9 bases outside the gene matches. The germline CDR1 and CDR2 sequences are MNHEY and SVGAGI. CDR3 DNA sequence: TGTGCCAGCAGGGGGGTAAGGGGGCGAACAGATACGCAGTATTTT. It encodes CASRGVRGRTDTQYF.

The chain carries TRBV2 and TRBJ1-6; TRBD1 might be the D (5 bases). The V end lost 8 bases, the J end lost 3 bases, and 17 bases lay between the germline ends. Germline V CDR1 and CDR2: SNHLY, FYNNEI. This CDR3 spans 16 amino acids. The CDR3 DNA reads as TGTGCCAGCGTCCGGGACGGGGGTAGCTATAATTCACCCCTCCACTTT. Translating gives CASVRDGGSYNSPLHF.

The chain employs TRBV19 and TRBJ1-2; D uncertain. Trimming took off 8 bases at V and 3 bases at J, with 10 bases between the two ends. Germline CDR1 and CDR2: LNHDA and SQIVND (reference sequence). CDR3 length: 12 residues. The CDR3 loop reads CASFDGYYGYTF. DNA of the CDR3: TGTGCCAGTTTCGACGGGTACTATGGCTACACCTTC. The full variable domain, completed using reference TRBV19 and TRBJ1-2, is DGGITQSPKYLFRKEGQNVTLSCEQNLNHDAMYWYRQDPGQGLRLIYYSQIVNDFQKGDIAEGYSVSREKKESFPLTVTSAQKNPTAFYLCASFDGYYGYTFGSGTRLTVV.

This clone occurred once. The J gene is TRBJ2-7, the V gene TRBV6-1; possibly TRBD1 for D (5 bases). The CDR3 is made up of 14 amino acids. Trimming shortened V by 4 bases and J by 1 base, and 11 bases separated the two germline ends. CDR1 MNHNS and CDR2 SASEGT come from the germline V gene. CDR3 protein: CASSGTDTSYEQYF. CDR3 DNA: TGTGCCAGCAGTGGGACGGACACATCCTACGAGCAGTACTTC.

The chain recombines TRBV5-8 with TRBJ2-7; 8 bases are shared with TRBD2. This CDR3 has 15 residues. J gave up 2 bases and V 0 bases, and 4 bases lay outside the gene matches. Per the germline V gene, CDR1 is SGHTS and CDR2 is YDEGEE. CDR3 region: CASSLAQGLAYEQYF. CDR3 in DNA: TGTGCCAGCAGCTTGGCCCAGGGACTAGCCTACGAGCAGTACTTC.

The chain couples TRBV5-1 to TRBJ2-3; TRBD1 matches at 7 bases. The CDR3 has 15 amino acids. CDR1 is SGHRS and CDR2 is YFSETQ in the germline V gene. The ends lost 2 bases at V and 3 bases at J; junction bases unmatched: 6. In DNA form, the CDR3 reads TGCGCCAGCAGCTTCCGGGACAGCCCAACAGATACGCAGTATTTT. This translates into CASSFRDSPTDTQYF.

The chain combines TRBV5-1 with TRBJ1-1, with D maybe TRBD1 (5 bases). The V end lost 1 base, the J end lost 4 bases, and 11 bases lay between the germline ends. Germline V gives CDR1 SGHRS, CDR2 YFSETQ. The CDR3 has 14 amino acids. The CDR3 sequence is CASSLSREGTEAFF. CDR3 DNA: TGCGCCAGCAGCTTGAGCAGGGAGGGCACTGAAGCTTTCTTT.

The V and J genes are TRBV5-1 and TRBJ1-2, with TRBD1 matching 11 bases. Germline lookup yields CDR1 SGHRS and CDR2 YFSETQ. The ends lost 4 bases at V and 5 bases at J; junction bases unmatched: 7. This CDR3 is 15 amino acids long. The chain's CDR3 is CASSVGTGGFYGYTF. Here the CDR3 DNA reads TGCGCCAGCAGCGTCGGGACAGGGGGGTTTTATGGCTACACCTTC.

This chain's CDR3 is CASSYRTGGSPLHF. The CDR3 DNA sequence: TGTGCCAGCAGCTACCGGACAGGGGGCTCACCCCTCCACTTT. The chain has TRBV11-1 and TRBJ1-6, with 11 bases identical to TRBD1. Germline CDR1 and CDR2: SGHAT and FQDESV (reference sequence). The CDR3 has 14 amino acids. The ends lost 4 bases at V and 10 bases at J; junction bases unmatched: 3.